The rows below give T cell receptor beta chains drawn from one sample of a study of OX40 agonist ivuxolimab in advanced cancers. Some clones are missing from TCRdb's copy, which holds only in-frame ones; the method was immunoSEQ multiplex PCR. This sample has about 40,000 clones, with 70% to 90% found just once. The specimen was CD4+ or CD8+ T cells sorted from blood, collected in a trial of the OX40 agonist ivuxolimab. Every receptor here comes from an adult with an advanced solid tumor such as melanoma, head and neck, liver or kidney cancer. Both conserved end residues are part of each CDR3. D genes are given only for firm matches. The size field is filled for only some rows; it gives once, few, many or a size class.

>-|13|TRBJ1-1|-|TRBV7-9
CASRPQGNTEAFF
TGTGCCAGCAGGCCACAGGGGAACACTGAAGCTTTCTTT
>-|21|TRBJ2-1|TRBD2|TRBV5-1
CASSFRQAYKLAGGRDNEQFF
TGCGCCAGCAGCTTCCGGCAGGCCTACAAACTAGCGGGGGGGAGAGACAATGAGCAGTTCTTC
>-|13|TRBJ2-7|-|TRBV7-3
CASSPSPGNEQYF
TGTGCCAGCAGCCCTTCCCCGGGCAACGAGCAGTACTTC
>-|15|TRBJ2-1|-|TRBV4-2
CASSVLVTRDNEQFF
TGTGCCAGCAGCGTTTTGGTTACCCGCGACAATGAGCAGTTCTTC
>-|13|TRBJ1-1|-|TRBV6-5
CASSSGLNTEAFF
TGTGCCAGCAGTTCTGGTCTGAACACTGAAGCTTTCTTT
>-|14|TRBJ2-5|TRBD2|TRBV19
CASSIGWGGETQYF
TGTGCCAGTAGTATAGGTTGGGGGGGTGAGACCCAGTACTTC
>once|17|TRBJ2-1|TRBD1|TRBV5-1
CASSLWDRGSSYNEQFF
TGCGCCAGCAGCTTGTGGGACAGGGGCAGCTCCTACAATGAGCAGTTCTTC
>-|9|TRBJ2-7|-|TRBV29-1
CSVGIRQYF
TGCAGCGTTGGTATCAGGCAGTACTTC
>-|16|TRBJ2-1|-|TRBV9
CASSAEGRVAGNEQFF
TGTGCCAGCAGCGCAGAGGGGCGGGTGGCGGGGAATGAGCAGTTCTTC
>once|15|TRBJ2-2|TRBD2|TRBV7-9
CASSPSGRFTGELFF
TGTGCCAGCAGCCCTAGCGGGAGGTTTACCGGGGAGCTGTTTTTT